The 29 T cell receptor beta chains listed next were all sequenced from one sample in a study of blood T cell repertoires in COVID-19. TCRdb's copy holds only in-frame clones and misses some; the assay was immunoSEQ multiplex PCR. Of more than 250,000 clones in the sample, about nine tenths are singletons; the top ten hold 8.5% to 12%. The sequenced sample was PBMCs or T cells enriched from blood (not recorded which). Receptors were obtained from a woman younger than 30 who had recovered from COVID-19.

The chain combines TRBV6-5 with TRBJ2-1; a possible D gene is TRBD2 (5 bases). The germline CDR1 and CDR2 sequences are MNHEY and SVGAGI. The V and J ends lost 6 bases and 6 bases respectively, with 18 bases between them. The CDR3 spans 15 residues. The CDR3 sequence is CASSQKETEGNEQFF. The CDR3 nucleotides are TGTGCCAGCAGCCAAAAGGAAACCGAGGGCAATGAGCAGTTCTTC.

This chain joins TRBV7-8 and TRBJ1-1; D is unresolved. Germline assignment: CDR1 SGHVS and CDR2 FQNEAQ. The V end was cut by 5 bases, the J end by 1 base, with 11 bases between. This CDR3 has 14 amino acids. The CDR3 bases are TGTGCCAGCAGCAGCACGGGAAGGAACACTGAAGCTTTCTTT. Translating gives CASSSTGRNTEAFF.

V and J are TRBV6-1 and TRBJ1-1; 7 nucleotides match TRBD1. CDR1 is MNHNS and CDR2 is SASEGT in the germline V gene. The CDR3 sequence is 14 residues long. Trimming removed 1 base from V and 6 bases from J; junction bases left unmatched: 5. This CDR3 reads CASSEDRGMPEAFF. The CDR3, as DNA: TGTGCCAGCAGTGAAGACAGGGGAATGCCTGAAGCTTTCTTT.

This sequence joins TRBV18 and TRBJ2-4; D is perhaps TRBD1 (6 bases). Germline CDR1 and CDR2: KGHSH and LQKENI. The ends were cut back, 0 bases at V and 6 bases at J, with 9 bases in the middle. The CDR3 runs 14 residues. In DNA, the CDR3 is TGTGCCAGCTCACCACCAACAGGGTTAAACATTCAGTACTTC. Translated: CASSPPTGLNIQYF.

The V and J genes are TRBV27 and TRBJ2-2; TRBD2 is a possible D gene (6 bases). CDR1 and CDR2 (germline): MNHEY, SMNVEV (reference sequence). The V gene lost 5 bases and the J gene lost 6 bases, with 13 bases spanning the gap. CDR3 length equals 14 residues. CDR3 DNA sequence: TGTGCCAGCAGTCCCACTAGCCCTCCCGGGGAGCTGTTTTTT. It yields the protein CASSPTSPPGELFF.

The rearrangement links TRBV2 to TRBJ2-7; TRBD2 aligns across 7 bases. Germline lookup yields CDR1 SNHLY and CDR2 FYNNEI. There are 14 residues in the CDR3. After removal of 3 bases from V and 0 bases from J, the junction contained 2 bases not matched to a gene. For the CDR3, the DNA is TGTGCCAGCAGTGAGCGGGGGAGCTCCTACGAGCAGTACTTC. Translating gives CASSERGSSYEQYF.

This CDR3 reads CASSLWAAEAFF. The CDR3 region has the DNA TGTGCCAGCAGTTTGTGGGCAGCTGAAGCTTTCTTT. V gene TRBV28 combines with J gene TRBJ1-1; D is uncertain. Germline CDR1 and CDR2: MDHEN and SYDVKM. CDR3 length: 12 residues. Trimming shortened V by 3 bases and J by 6 bases, and 8 bases separated the two germline ends.

This clone was detected once. The chain has TRBV5-1 and TRBJ1-5; maybe TRBD1 (5 bases). Looked up from germline, CDR1 is SGHRS and CDR2 is YFSETQ. Trimming stripped 1 base from V and 4 bases from J, with 21 bases between. This CDR3 region has 18 residues. CDR3 amino acids: CASSLFWGPLCRNQPQHF. The CDR3 bases are TGCGCCAGCAGCTTGTTTTGGGGCCCCCTTTGTCGGAATCAGCCCCAGCATTTT. Drawing the rest from reference TRBV5-1 and TRBJ1-5, the complete variable domain is KAGVTQTPRYLIKTRGQQVTLSCSPISGHRSVSWYQQTPGQGLQFLFEYFSETQRNKGNFPGRFSGRQFSNSRSEMNVSTLELGDSALYLCASSLFWGPLCRNQPQHFGDGTRLSIL.

The chain has TRBV4-1 and TRBJ2-4; TRBD2 matches at 8 bases. The J segment lost 8 bases and the V segment lost 3 bases, leaving 6 bases of the junction unmatched. The germline CDR1 and CDR2 sequences are MGHRA and YSYEKL. The CDR3 is 14 residues long. The CDR3 DNA reads as TGCGCCAGCAGCCATTCGGGAGGGCCTTACATTCAGTACTTC. Residues: CASSHSGGPYIQYF.

V gene TRBV19 combines with J gene TRBJ2-7, with 9 bases lining up with TRBD2. This CDR3 is 15 amino acids long. V shed 3 bases and J 4 bases; nucleotides not matched to a gene: 7. The germline V gene has CDR1 LNHDA and CDR2 SQIVND (reference sequence). This CDR3 is CASSITAGGPYEQYF. The CDR3 bases are TGTGCCAGTAGTATCACGGCGGGAGGGCCTTACGAGCAGTACTTC.

The chain uses TRBV7-9 and TRBJ2-1; 11 positions agree with TRBD2. Germline lookup yields CDR1 SEHNR and CDR2 FQNEAQ (reference sequence). V lost 3 bases to trimming and J lost 5 bases; unmatched junction nucleotides: 3. The CDR3 is made up of 15 amino acids. CDR3 DNA sequence: TGTGCCAGCAGCTTTAGCGGGGGGGCCAACAATGAGCAGTTCTTC. Protein product: CASSFSGGANNEQFF.

The genes are TRBV9 and TRBJ1-2; perhaps TRBD1 as D (6 bases). Germline V CDR1 and CDR2: SGDLS, YYNGEE. The V end lost 5 bases, the J end lost 4 bases, and 21 bases lay between the germline ends. CDR3 length: 16 residues. CDR3: CASSPMGAEQAYGYTF. DNA of the CDR3: TGTGCCAGCAGTCCCATGGGGGCGGAACAAGCCTATGGCTACACCTTC.

This chain uses TRBV6-5 with TRBJ2-1; D is possibly TRBD1 (5 bases). Trimming stripped 9 bases from V and 6 bases from J, with 15 bases between. The germline V gene has CDR1 MNHEY and CDR2 SVGAGI. The CDR3 consists of 13 residues. The CDR3 DNA follows: TGTGCCAGTAGGCTCCAGGGTCGCAATGAGCAGTTCTTC. It is translated as CASRLQGRNEQFF.

The chain couples TRBV30 to TRBJ2-2; 16 nucleotides agree with TRBD2. The ends lost 5 bases at V and 6 bases at J; junction bases unmatched: 3. Germline assignment: CDR1 GTSNPN and CDR2 SVGIG (reference sequence). The CDR3 totals 15 residues. Here the CDR3 DNA reads TGTGCCTGGTCGGGACTAGCGGGGGGGCCCGGGGAGCTGTTTTTT. Amino acids: CAWSGLAGGPGELFF.

The chain links TRBV3-1 (or the pseudogene TRBV3-2) to TRBJ2-1, with D hard to call. V lost 5 bases, J lost 1 base, and 18 bases lay in between. The CDR3 spans 17 residues. Looked up from germline, CDR1 is LGHDT and CDR2 is YNNKEL (reference sequence). The CDR3 nucleotides read TGTGCCAGCAGCTCATACCTTGGGCCTGGTTCCTACAATGAGCAGTTCTTC. Residues: CASSSYLGPGSYNEQFF.

V gene TRBV5-5 combines with J gene TRBJ1-3, with 7 positions matching TRBD1. The CDR3 totals 15 residues. V lost 4 bases and J lost 0; bases outside the gene matches: 4. Germline CDR1 is SGHKS and CDR2 is YYEKEE (reference sequence). The CDR3 region is CASSIRDSSGNTIYF. CDR3 coding DNA: TGTGCCAGCAGCATCCGGGACAGCTCTGGAAACACCATATATTTT.

The chain links TRBV20-1 to TRBJ2-5; a weak D match, TRBD1 (6 bases). The CDR3 sequence is 10 residues long. Germline V gene lookup returns CDR1 DFQATT and CDR2 SNEGSKA (reference sequence). V lost 6 bases and J 7 bases, leaving 9 bases between the germline ends. The CDR3 nucleotides read TGCAGTGCCCTAGGGGGGACCCAGTACTTC. It codes for CSALGGTQYF.

This clone was detected only a few times. This rearrangement joins TRBV14 to TRBJ1-1, with D maybe TRBD1 (6 bases). Germline V lookup: CDR1 SGHDN, CDR2 FVKESK. The CDR3 extends over 17 amino acids. The V and J ends lost 0 bases and 7 bases respectively, with 21 bases between them. The CDR3 protein is CASSQDLRRLRGSEAFF. CDR3 DNA sequence: TGTGCCAGCAGCCAAGATCTTCGGAGATTAAGGGGGAGTGAAGCTTTCTTT.

The chain combines TRBV10-1 with TRBJ2-2; possibly TRBD2 for D (6 bases). The V gene's germline CDR1 is WNHNN and CDR2 SYGVQD (reference sequence). V shed 6 bases and J shed 6 bases, with 11 bases lying between them. The CDR3 is 13 residues long. CDR3 residues: CASSRGTPGELFF. CDR3 bases: TGCGCCAGCAGCCGCGGGACGCCCGGGGAGCTGTTTTTT.

This clone was recorded a few times. The chain is built from TRBV6-2 or TRBV6-3 and TRBJ1-5; D perhaps matches TRBD1 (6 bases). The CDR3 contains 14 residues. Germline-derived CDR1 and CDR2 are MNHEY and SVGEGT. Trimming left V 5 bases short and J 6 bases short, with 14 bases between. The DNA of the CDR3 is TGTGCCAGCAGTAAAGACAGGAAACCTCAGCCCCAGCATTTT. Amino acids: CASSKDRKPQPQHF.

This chain uses TRBV6-5 with TRBJ1-1; D gene uncertain. The CDR3 is 15 amino acids. V was trimmed by 6 bases and J by 4 bases, leaving 18 bases between them. CDR1 MNHEY and CDR2 SVGAGI come from the germline V gene. CDR3 in DNA: TGTGCCAGCAGCGCAACCGAGCGGCGGGGCACTGAAGCTTTCTTT. It is translated as CASSATERRGTEAFF.

This clone has only one observation. The gene calls are TRBV9 and TRBJ2-7, with 9 bases lining up with TRBD1. This CDR3 has 13 amino acids. The junction had 1 base not matched to a gene; V was cut back by 5 bases and J by 1 base. Per the germline V gene, CDR1 is SGDLS and CDR2 is YYNGEE. The DNA of the CDR3 is TGTGCCAGCAGGGACAGGGGTTCCTACGAGCAGTACTTC. Amino acids: CASRDRGSYEQYF.

CDR3 amino acids: CASSQMDRDPEAFF. In nucleotides, the CDR3 is TGTGCCAGCAGCCAAATGGACAGGGACCCTGAAGCTTTCTTT. The chain is built from TRBV3-1 (or the pseudogene TRBV3-2) and TRBJ1-1; 8 bases map to TRBD1. Germline V lookup: CDR1 LGHDT, CDR2 YNNKEL (reference sequence). The CDR3 has 14 amino acids. V dropped 2 bases and J dropped 6; count of bases not matched to a gene: 5.

The chain uses TRBV30 and TRBJ1-4, with D uncertain. With 2 bases removed from V and 9 bases from J, the gap between germline ends came to 13 bases. The CDR3 runs 13 residues. Germline V gives CDR1 GTSNPN, CDR2 SVGIG (reference sequence). The CDR3 DNA follows: TGTGCCTGGAGTTTGGGAGACATTCAAAAACTGTTTTTT. Translated, it gives CAWSLGDIQKLFF.

J is TRBJ2-7 and V is TRBV2; TRBD1 is a possible D gene (6 bases). There are 13 residues in the CDR3. Germline CDR1 and CDR2: SNHLY and FYNNEI. Trimming took off 6 bases at V and 1 base at J, with 10 bases between the two ends. The CDR3 sequence is CASSPGQSYEQYF. The CDR3 bases are TGTGCCAGCAGCCCCGGACAGTCCTACGAGCAGTACTTC.

In the case of this clone: Other nucleotide sequences from this sample produce the same CDR3. The chain combines TRBV6-5 with TRBJ1-5; 8 nucleotides agree with TRBD1. Trimming took 0 bases from V and 5 from J; bases not matched to a gene: 0. The CDR3 runs 14 residues. CDR1 is MNHEY and CDR2 is SVGAGI in the germline V gene. CDR3 DNA: TGTGCCAGCAGTTACTCGACAGGGGATCAGCCCCAGCATTTT. It is translated as CASSYSTGDQPQHF.

The chain carries TRBV28 and TRBJ1-1; D unclear. Trimming took off 6 bases at V and 3 bases at J, with 20 bases between the two ends. The CDR3 runs 16 residues. In germline, CDR1 is MDHEN, CDR2 SYDVKM. Written as DNA, the CDR3 is TGTGCCAGCAGCCTAGGCGGCGCTGGGAGGTACACTGAAGCTTTCTTT. This sequence encodes CASSLGGAGRYTEAFF.

On this clone itself: The same CDR3 is also encoded by other DNA sequences in this sample. The chain joins TRBV18 to TRBJ1-2, with D possibly being TRBD1 (6 bases). The V gene's germline CDR1 is KGHSH and CDR2 LQKENI. This CDR3 is 14 amino acids long. Trimming stripped 0 bases from V and 2 bases from J, with 7 bases between. CDR3: CASSPPGANYGYTF. CDR3 nucleotide sequence: TGTGCCAGCTCACCACCGGGGGCAAACTATGGCTACACCTTC.

The CDR3 DNA sequence: TGTGCCAGCAGCTCCCCCTACGGGGGGGACAACGAGCAGTACTTC. Its protein product is CASSSPYGGDNEQYF. The genes are TRBV7-6 and TRBJ2-7; 8 positions agree with TRBD2. This CDR3 comprises 15 residues. Trimming at V came to 4 bases and at J to 5 bases, leaving 10 bases not matched to a gene. Germline V CDR1 and CDR2: SGHVS, FNYEAQ.